A selection of T cell receptor beta chains follows, all from one sample in a study of STAT3 mutations in large granular lymphocyte leukemia. This table comes from immunoSEQ multiplex PCR, and its TCRdb copy is limited to in-frame clones, with some not included. The data show about 2,500 clones, with around 53% seen just once and about 55% held by the top ten. Source material: peripheral blood mononuclear cells. These receptors all come from a man aged 60-69 years with T-cell large granular lymphocyte leukemia. Some clones in this sample may be carry-over from other donors' samples. The CDR3 runs from the conserved cysteine through the conserved F or W. Each record gives: J gene, V gene, clone size, D gene, CDR3 length, CDR3 DNA, CDR3 protein. D genes are given only for firm matches. The size entry is marked missing in some rows and otherwise reads once, few, many or a size class.

TRBJ1-4 TRBV27 few NA 16 TGTGCCAGCAGTGGCTACATTGGAGCAACTAATGAAAAACTGTTTTTT CASSGYIGATNEKLFF
TRBJ2-5 TRBV7-9 NA TRBD2 19 TGTGCCAGCAGCTTAGGCGCGCTAGCGGGGGCATTGTACCAAGAGACCCAGTACTTC CASSLGALAGALYQETQYF
TRBJ1-5 TRBV5-1 NA NA 14 TGCGCCAGCAGCCATGGGCAGCCCAATCAGCCCCAGCATTTT CASSHGQPNQPQHF
TRBJ2-3 TRBV6-5 few NA 13 TGTGCCAGCAGTTTCCCAGGCGCAGATACGCAGTATTTT CASSFPGADTQYF
TRBJ2-7 TRBV11-2 few TRBD1 13 TGTGCCAGCAGCTCCGGGACAGGGTACGAGCAGTACTTC CASSSGTGYEQYF
TRBJ1-2 TRBV14 once TRBD1 15 TGTGCCAGCAGCCAAGGCCGGACAGGGGGCTTTGGCTACACCTTC CASSQGRTGGFGYTF
TRBJ2-7 TRBV5-1 few NA 15 TGCGCCAGCAGCTTGACGGGACGGGCCGGCGACGAGCAGTACTTC CASSLTGRAGDEQYF
TRBJ2-3 TRBV18 NA NA 15 TGTGCCAGCTCACATACAGTAACGAGCACAGATACGCAGTATTTT CASSHTVTSTDTQYF
TRBJ2-6 TRBV4-3 once TRBD2 17 TGCGCCAGCAGCCCCAAAGCGGGGGGAGATGGGGCCAACGTCCTGACTTTC CASSPKAGGDGANVLTF
TRBJ2-6 TRBV18 NA TRBD1 17 TGTGCCAGCTCACCAGGGACAGGGAACTCTGGGGCCAACGTCCTGACTTTC CASSPGTGNSGANVLTF
TRBJ2-7 TRBV19 NA TRBD1 15 TGTGCCAGTAGTGTCGGGACAGACACCTTTTACGAGCAGTACTTC CASSVGTDTFYEQYF
TRBJ2-5 TRBV12-5 NA NA 15 TGTGCTAGTGGTTTGGTGGGTGGGCCGTCTGGGACCCAGTACTTC CASGLVGGPSGTQYF
TRBJ2-7 TRBV5-4 NA NA 13 TGTGCCAGCAGCTTAGACCCGGCCTACGAGCAGTACTTC CASSLDPAYEQYF
TRBJ1-2 TRBV7-8 NA NA 14 TGTGCCAGCAGCCTCACAGACAGGTGGAATGGCTACACCTTC CASSLTDRWNGYTF
TRBJ1-5 TRBV23-1 NA NA 12 TGCGCCAGCAGTCCAGGGGATCAGCCCCAGCATTTT CASSPGDQPQHF
TRBJ2-7 TRBV5-4 once TRBD1 14 TGTGCCAGCAGCTTCGGCAGGGGGCTCTACGAGCAGTACTTC CASSFGRGLYEQYF
TRBJ1-2 TRBV7-9 NA TRBD1 14 TGTGCCAGCAGCTTACAACAGGGGGTACATGGCTACACCTTC CASSLQQGVHGYTF
TRBJ1-2 TRBV18 NA TRBD1 15 TGTGCCAGCTCACCGCCGGGACAGGGTGGCTATGGCTACACCTTC CASSPPGQGGYGYTF
TRBJ1-1 TRBV5-1 NA NA 14 TGCGCCAGCAGCCCACGGCCGAGGGGCGCTGAAGCTTTCTTT CASSPRPRGAEAFF
TRBJ1-2 TRBV6-5 NA NA 15 TGTGCCAGCAGCCCTTCCCGGGGGGTCAACTATGGCTACACCTTC CASSPSRGVNYGYTF
TRBJ1-4 TRBV18 NA NA 15 TGTGCCAGCTCACCGCGACGAGCAACTAATGAAAAACTGTTTTTT CASSPRRATNEKLFF
TRBJ1-6 TRBV7-9 NA TRBD1 12 TGTGCCAGCAGCGACAGGGAATCACCCCTCCACTTT CASSDRESPLHF
TRBJ1-2 TRBV5-4 NA NA 12 TGTGCCAGCAGCTTGAATAAGAATGGCTACACCTTC CASSLNKNGYTF
TRBJ1-2 TRBV7-9 once NA 12 TGTGCCAGCAGAGCCTCTAACTATGGCTACACCTTC CASRASNYGYTF
TRBJ2-1 TRBV4-1 NA TRBD2 16 TGCGCCAGCAGCCTATACGTTAGCGGGGCGGGCAATGAGCAGTTCTTC CASSLYVSGAGNEQFF
TRBJ2-7 TRBV20-1 NA NA 10 TGCAGTGGGGGTCTTCTCGAGCAGTACTTC CSGGLLEQYF
TRBJ2-1 TRBV7-2 NA NA 14 TGTGCCAGCAGTCCATCTGGGGTCTACAATGAGCAGTTCTTC CASSPSGVYNEQFF
TRBJ2-7 TRBV6-6 NA NA 13 TGTGCCAGCAGTTACAAGGGAAGAGGCGAGCAGTACTTC CASSYKGRGEQYF
TRBJ2-1 TRBV7-2 NA TRBD1 12 TGTGCCAGCAGCTTAGCTACAGGGGTGGGGTTCTTC CASSLATGVGFF
TRBJ1-2 TRBV15 NA NA 14 TGTGCCACCAGCAAGTGGGCGGACCCGCCTGGCTACACCTTC CATSKWADPPGYTF
TRBJ2-7 TRBV18 NA TRBD1 15 TGTGCCAGCTCATCAGGACAGGGCCCCTCCTACGAGCAGTACTTC CASSSGQGPSYEQYF
TRBJ1-2 TRBV7-2 NA TRBD1 14 TGTGCCAGCAGCTTAGTAGGGGGCGCTAATGGCTACACCTTC CASSLVGGANGYTF
TRBJ2-7 TRBV4-1 few NA 16 TGCGCCAGCAGCCAAGAATGGGGCATCCACACCTACGAGCAGTACTTC CASSQEWGIHTYEQYF
TRBJ1-1 TRBV5-1 few NA 15 TGCGCCAGCAGCTTGGCCGGGGGGATGAACACTGAAGCTTTCTTT CASSLAGGMNTEAFF
TRBJ2-7 TRBV30 NA NA 11 TGTGCCTGGAGTGTGAGTAGCGAGCAGTACTTC CAWSVSSEQYF
TRBJ1-1 TRBV30 NA NA 13 TGTGCCTGGAGTCGTACGGTGAACACTGAAGCTTTCTTT CAWSRTVNTEAFF